These 10 T cell receptor beta chains came from one sample sequenced in a study of graft-versus-host responses after intestinal transplantation. Method: immunoSEQ multiplex PCR; TCRdb's copy keeps in-frame clones and lacks some. Here the sample spans approximately 93,000 clones, around 93% being singletons. What these receptors recognize is not known. The sample consisted of unstimulated CD8+ T cells sorted from spleen or lymph node cells, taken before transplant. The receptor source for this set is a human donor who was the organ donor for an intestinal transplant.

The chain carries TRBV25-1 and TRBJ1-6; TRBD1 matches 10 bases. V gave up 6 bases and J gave up 8 bases; unmatched junction bases: 4. CDR3 length equals 14 residues. Germline loops: CDR1 MGHDK, CDR2 SYGVNS. CDR3 sequence: CASRETGGYSPLHF. Written as DNA, the CDR3 is TGTGCCAGCAGGGAGACAGGGGGCTATTCACCCCTCCACTTT.

This sequence joins TRBV7-6 and TRBJ1-2; the D gene is possibly TRBD1 (5 bases). From germline, CDR1 is SGHVS and CDR2 FNYEAQ. Trimming stripped 1 base from V and 4 bases from J, with 13 bases between. This CDR3 has 15 amino acids. Here the CDR3 reads CASSLDWVTGYGYTF. In DNA, the CDR3 is TGTGCCAGCAGCTTAGATTGGGTCACAGGCTATGGCTACACCTTC.

This chain joins TRBV29-1 and TRBJ1-1; D remains ambiguous. The germline CDR1 and CDR2 sequences are SQVTM and ANQGSEA. V gave up 4 bases and J gave up 7 bases, with 10 bases separating them. This CDR3 comprises 11 residues. The CDR3 sequence: CSVVRENEAFF. The CDR3 bases are TGCAGCGTTGTAAGAGAGAATGAAGCTTTCTTT.

V is TRBV5-1 and J is TRBJ1-1; 8 bases match TRBD1. Unmatched junction bases numbered 1, after V lost 2 bases and J lost 10 bases. Germline-derived CDR1 and CDR2 are SGHRS and YFSETQ. The CDR3 has 11 residues. DNA of the CDR3: TGCGCCAGCAGCTTAGGACAGGGAGCTTTCTTT. Residues: CASSLGQGAFF.

The chain is built from TRBV28 and TRBJ2-1; 12 nucleotides align to TRBD2. This CDR3 region has 16 residues. The V gene end was trimmed by 4 bases and the J gene end by 5 bases; junction bases not matched to a gene: 6. Germline V gene lookup returns CDR1 MDHEN and CDR2 SYDVKM. The CDR3 spells CASSSWTSGIHNEQFF. CDR3 DNA: TGTGCCAGCAGTTCGTGGACTAGCGGGATCCACAATGAGCAGTTCTTC.

The chain uses TRBV14 and TRBJ2-3; 14 bases fit TRBD2. The CDR3 has 20 amino acids. Looked up from germline, CDR1 is SGHDN and CDR2 is FVKESK. Trimming at V came to 1 base and at J to 6 bases, leaving 15 bases not matched to a gene. CDR3 protein: CASSQALGTSGRGFVDTQYF. For the CDR3, the DNA is TGTGCCAGCAGCCAAGCCCTCGGGACTAGCGGGAGAGGTTTTGTGGATACGCAGTATTTT. Supplemented by reference TRBV14 and TRBJ2-3, the full variable domain reads EAGVTQFPSHSVIEKGQTVTLRCDPISGHDNLYWYRRVMGKEIKFLLHFVKESKQDESGMPNNRFLAERTGGTYSTLKVQPAELEDSGVYFCASSQALGTSGRGFVDTQYFGPGTRLTVL.

The CDR3 here is CASSFLGRGQLGYTF. CDR3 nucleotides: TGTGCCAGCAGTTTTCTGGGCAGGGGGCAATTGGGCTACACCTTC. J is TRBJ1-2 and V is TRBV28; TRBD1 matches at 8 bases. The CDR3 loop spans 15 amino acids. Germline V gene sequence: CDR1 MDHEN, CDR2 SYDVKM. V lost 3 bases and J lost 8; bases outside the gene matches: 11.

The chain is built from TRBV27 and TRBJ2-1; TRBD2 aligns across 10 bases. V shed 5 bases and J 9 bases; nucleotides not matched to a gene: 13. Germline V gene data show CDR1 as MNHEY and CDR2 as SMNVEV (reference sequence). This CDR3 spans 16 amino acids. CDR3 bases: TGTGCCAGCAGTGTTTCTAGCGGGAGTGTTCTAGGTGAGCAGTTCTTC. Its translation: CASSVSSGSVLGEQFF.

This chain links TRBV2 with TRBJ1-1; D remains ambiguous. V lost 8 bases to trimming and J lost 1 base, with 11 bases between them. Germline CDR1 reads SNHLY; CDR2 reads FYNNEI. CDR3 length equals 13 residues. The CDR3 coding sequence is TGTGCCAGCCAAGGCAGACAGAACACTGAAGCTTTCTTT. Translated, it gives CASQGRQNTEAFF.

This clone was picked up a small number of times. V and J are TRBV7-9 and TRBJ1-5; D unclear. In germline, CDR1 is SEHNR, CDR2 FQNEAQ (reference sequence). V gave up 2 bases and J gave up 5 bases, with 7 bases separating them. The CDR3 is made up of 13 amino acids. As DNA, the CDR3 is TGTGCCAGCAGCTTATCGGGTTATCAGCCCCAGCATTTT. As protein: CASSLSGYQPQHF.